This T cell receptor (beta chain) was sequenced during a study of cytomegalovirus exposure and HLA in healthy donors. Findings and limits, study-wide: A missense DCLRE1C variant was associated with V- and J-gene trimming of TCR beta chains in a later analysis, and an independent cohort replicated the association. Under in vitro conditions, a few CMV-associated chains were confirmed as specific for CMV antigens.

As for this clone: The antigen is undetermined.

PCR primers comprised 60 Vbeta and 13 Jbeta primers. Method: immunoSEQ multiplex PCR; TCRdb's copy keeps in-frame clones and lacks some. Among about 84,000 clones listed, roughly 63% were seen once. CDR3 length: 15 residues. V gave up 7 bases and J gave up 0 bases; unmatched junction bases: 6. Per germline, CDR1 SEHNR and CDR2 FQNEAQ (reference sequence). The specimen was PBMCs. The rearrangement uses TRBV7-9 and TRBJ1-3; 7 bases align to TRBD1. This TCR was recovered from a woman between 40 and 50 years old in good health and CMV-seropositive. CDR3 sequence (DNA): TGTGCCAGCAACCTACAGGGGAGCTCTGGAAACACCATATATTTT. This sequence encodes CASNLQGSSGNTIYF.